The sequence of this T cell receptor beta chain was determined in a study of blood T cell repertoires in COVID-19. Study-level background: Sites in the United States, Italy and Spain provided acute and convalescent COVID-19 samples.

Per the study methods: Estimates of nucleated cell counts were drawn from the amplification of reference gene primers. The protocol was immunoSEQ multiplex PCR, while the TCRdb copy is restricted to in-frame clones and leaves out a portion. The DNA was the basis for D and trimming; V, J and clone size are from that table. The table shows fewer than 500,000 clones, with around nine tenths occurring only once. Study members were between roughly 18 and 89 years old and lived in 20 to 30 US regions. Participants were placed into cohorts based on the clinical history they reported. This TCR was recovered from a woman under 30 with acute COVID-19. The specimen sequenced was PBMCs or T cells enriched from blood (not recorded which).

The CDR3 DNA is TGTGCCAGTAGTATCGGGTCGGCGGTGGGGAACACTGAAGCTTTCTTT. This codes for CASSIGSAVGNTEAFF. This sequence joins TRBV19 and TRBJ1-1, with no clear D. There are 16 residues in the CDR3. CDR1 is LNHDA, CDR2 SQIVND, per germline (reference sequence). Trimming removed 3 bases from V and 1 base from J, with 15 bases in between. The full variable domain, rest sourced from reference TRBV19 and TRBJ1-1, is DGGITQSPKYLFRKEGQNVTLSCEQNLNHDAMYWYRQDPGQGLRLIYYSQIVNDFQKGDIAEGYSVSREKKESFPLTVTSAQKNPTAFYLCASSIGSAVGNTEAFFGQGTRLTVV.